Presented here are 25 T cell receptor beta chains from one specimen sequenced in a study of radiotherapy plus CTLA-4 blockade in lung cancer. Sequencing used immunoSEQ multiplex PCR; TCRdb keeps in-frame clones, though not all of them. The sample carries 95,000 to 150,000 clones, approximately 90% recorded once. Sample: peripheral blood, taken from a patient treated with radiotherapy plus ipilimumab. These receptors were taken from a human donor with non-small cell lung cancer that progressed on radiotherapy plus ipilimumab.

V is TRBV11-3 and J is TRBJ1-1; D is unclear. There are 14 residues in the CDR3. CDR1 is SGHNT, CDR2 YENEEA, per germline. V lost 1 base and J 1 base, leaving 7 bases between the germline ends. The CDR3 spells CASSLVFANTEAFF. The CDR3 nucleotides are TGTGCCAGCAGCTTAGTGTTTGCGAACACTGAAGCTTTCTTT.

About this clone itself: The junction differs from germline at one of its ends, possibly a read error. J is TRBJ2-1 and V is TRBV11-2; 9 bases are a match to TRBD2. The germline V gene has CDR1 SGHAT and CDR2 FQNNGV. This CDR3 is 14 amino acids long. For the CDR3, the DNA is TGTGCCAGTAGCTTGGGGACTAGCTTTAATGAGCAGTTCTTC. This sequence encodes CASSLGTSFNEQFF.

The V and J genes are TRBV6-6 and TRBJ2-5; D is ambiguous. The J call is in doubt because the DNA end fits TRBJ2-7 better. Germline CDR1 MNHNY, CDR2 SVGAGI (reference sequence). CDR3 size: 13 residues. Written as DNA, the CDR3 is TGTGCCAGCAGTTATTTAGCCGCAGGCGAGCAGTACTTC. This codes for CASSYLAAGEQYF.

The chain uses TRBV19 and TRBJ1-2, with TRBD1 matching 7 bases. The CDR3 contains 13 residues. V dropped 5 bases and J dropped 12; count of bases not matched to a gene: 12. From germline, CDR1 is LNHDA and CDR2 SQIVND (reference sequence). The CDR3 loop reads CASSVNNRGRDTF. The DNA for the CDR3 is TGTGCCAGTAGTGTAAACAACAGGGGCCGCGACACCTTC.

The chain links TRBV10-3 to TRBJ1-5, with 8 bases matching TRBD1. The V gene end was trimmed by 6 bases and the J gene end by 4 bases; junction bases not matched to a gene: 8. Per the germline V gene, CDR1 is ENHRY and CDR2 is SYGVKD. CDR3 length equals 15 residues. The CDR3 coding sequence is TGTGCCATCAGAAAGGGGACAGGACCTAATCAGCCCCAGCATTTT. Protein product: CAIRKGTGPNQPQHF.

This chain uses TRBV6-1 with TRBJ1-1; D may be TRBD1 (6 bases). The germline V and J ends were trimmed by 10 bases and 4 bases, with 10 bases remaining between them. Germline CDR1 and CDR2: MNHNS and SASEGT. The CDR3 is made up of 11 amino acids. The CDR3 nucleotides read TGTGCCATTACAGGGTTCACTGAAGCTTTCTTT. This sequence encodes CAITGFTEAFF.

This clone occurred many times. This chain links TRBV6-4 with TRBJ2-2; TRBD2 matches at 8 bases. From germline, CDR1 is MRHNA and CDR2 SNTAGT. This CDR3 contains 14 residues. V gave up 7 bases and J gave up 3 bases; unmatched junction bases: 4. For the CDR3, the DNA is TGTGCCAGCACCAGCGGGAGCGACACCGGGGAGCTGTTTTTT. Translation gives CASTSGSDTGELFF.

The chain combines TRBV7-8 with TRBJ2-7; D ambiguous. The CDR3 consists of 14 residues. The germline V and J ends were trimmed by 1 base and 3 bases, with 10 bases remaining between them. CDR1 is SGHVS, CDR2 FQNEAQ, per germline. The CDR3 region has the DNA TGTGCCAGCAGCTTAGGATTCCAAGGCTACGAGCAGTACTTC. Protein sequence: CASSLGFQGYEQYF.

The CDR3: CASSDNRKGYTF. Written as DNA, the CDR3 is TGCGCCAGCAGCGACAACAGAAAAGGCTACACCTTC. V is TRBV5-1 and J is TRBJ1-2, with no clear D. Per the germline V gene, CDR1 is SGHRS and CDR2 is YFSETQ. The CDR3 consists of 12 residues. Between the trimmed V and J ends, which lost 4 bases and 8 bases, there was a span of 12 bases.

The gene calls are TRBV2 and TRBJ2-5; 12 nucleotides agree with TRBD2. Germline V CDR1 and CDR2: SNHLY, FYNNEI. The CDR3 spans 14 residues. V gave up 4 bases and J gave up 6 bases; unmatched junction bases: 3. In nucleotides, the CDR3 is TGTGCCAGCAGTGGGACTAGCGGGATTCAGACCCAGTACTTC. This sequence encodes CASSGTSGIQTQYF.

The gene calls are TRBV5-4 and TRBJ2-1; TRBD2 matches at 9 bases. The CDR3 sequence is 13 residues long. CDR1 is SGHNT and CDR2 is YYREEE in the germline V gene (reference sequence). Trimming cost V 5 bases and J 10 bases; bases outside gene matches: 7. The chain's CDR3 is CASSQLAGGEQFF. The CDR3 coding sequence is TGTGCCAGCAGTCAACTAGCGGGTGGGGAGCAGTTCTTC.

V gene TRBV11-2 combines with J gene TRBJ1-5, with a tentative D call TRBD1 (5 bases). Trimming shortened V by 1 base and J by 4 bases, and 14 bases separated the two germline ends. Germline V gives CDR1 SGHAT, CDR2 FQNNGV. The CDR3 runs 16 residues. The CDR3 spells CASSLGLGQYNQPQHF. As DNA, the CDR3 is TGTGCCAGCAGCTTAGGACTCGGACAATATAATCAGCCCCAGCATTTT.

The rearrangement links TRBV30 to TRBJ2-5, with 9 bases fitting TRBD1. The length of the CDR3 is 15 residues. J lost 5 bases, V lost 4 bases, and 11 bases had no gene match. Germline V gene data show CDR1 as GTSNPN and CDR2 as SVGIG (reference sequence). The CDR3 DNA is TGTGCCTGGATAAGAGGGGACAGGGATCTTGAGACCCAGTACTTC. Its protein is CAWIRGDRDLETQYF. Supplemented by reference TRBV30 and TRBJ2-5, the full variable domain reads SQTIHQWPATLVQPVGSPLSLECTVEGTSNPNLYWYRQAAGRGLQLLFYSVGIGQISSEVPQNLSASRPQDRQFILSSKKLLLSDSGFYLCAWIRGDRDLETQYFGPGTRLLVL.

CDR3: CASMGAGRPGNTIYF. CDR3 sequence (DNA): TGTGCCAGCATGGGCGCGGGTCGCCCTGGAAACACCATATATTTT. The chain combines TRBV2 with TRBJ1-3; D unclear. Looked up from germline, CDR1 is SNHLY and CDR2 is FYNNEI. The length of the CDR3 is 15 residues. V was pared by 7 bases and J by 2 bases, with 15 bases between.

This chain uses TRBV4-1 with TRBJ2-5; a weak D match, TRBD2 (6 bases). V lost 4 bases and J 2 bases, leaving 23 bases between the germline ends. Germline-derived CDR1 and CDR2 are MGHRA and YSYEKL. This CDR3 comprises 18 residues. CDR3 sequence (DNA): TGCGCCAGCAGCCTTCACCACCCGGGGCCGGGGGAACAAGAGACCCAGTACTTC. It translates to CASSLHHPGPGEQETQYF.

This clone was counted a few times. This rearrangement joins TRBV5-1 to TRBJ2-1, with TRBD2 matching over 10 bases. V lost 7 bases to trimming and J lost 8 bases; unmatched junction nucleotides: 12. The CDR3 sequence is 15 residues long. Germline values: CDR1 SGHRS, CDR2 YFSETQ. CDR3 DNA: TGCGCCAGCGCAGCGGGAGGGCCACCCTGGGATGAGCAGTTCTTC. Protein: CASAAGGPPWDEQFF. The full variable domain, in which reference TRBV5-1 and TRBJ2-1 provide the parts outside the CDR3, is KAGVTQTPRYLIKTRGQQVTLSCSPISGHRSVSWYQQTPGQGLQFLFEYFSETQRNKGNFPGRFSGRQFSNSRSEMNVSTLELGDSALYLCASAAGGPPWDEQFFGPGTRLTVL.

The V call is TRBV19, the J call TRBJ1-3, with D unresolved. Trimming took off 2 bases at V and 3 bases at J, with 5 bases between the two ends. Per the germline V gene, CDR1 is LNHDA and CDR2 is SQIVND (reference sequence). The CDR3 totals 13 residues. CDR3 sequence: CASSIRGGNTIYF. In DNA, the CDR3 is TGTGCCAGTAGTATAAGAGGTGGAAACACCATATATTTT.

The chain employs TRBV7-3 and TRBJ2-1; TRBD2 matches at 10 bases. With V trimmed by 5 bases and J by 0 bases, 1 base remained unmatched. The germline gives CDR1 SGHTA, CDR2 FQGTGA. The CDR3 covers 15 residues. The CDR3 bases are TGTGCCAGCAGCCCTAGCGGGAGCTCCTACAATGAGCAGTTCTTC. Translated: CASSPSGSSYNEQFF.

The chain is built from TRBV5-8 and TRBJ1-1; the match to TRBD1 covers 7 bases. J was trimmed by 1 base and V by 5 bases; bases with no gene match: 5. This CDR3 contains 14 residues. The germline CDR1 and CDR2 sequences are SGHTS and YDEGEE. The CDR3 sequence: CASRLRQGNTEAFF. CDR3 sequence (DNA): TGTGCCAGCAGACTCCGACAGGGGAACACTGAAGCTTTCTTT.

The J gene is TRBJ2-1, the V gene TRBV7-6; D gene uncertain. The CDR3 is 15 residues long. Germline V lookup: CDR1 SGHVS, CDR2 FNYEAQ. V was clipped by 4 bases and J by 6 bases, with 16 bases between them. DNA for the CDR3: TGTGCCAGCAGCTCCTACACAAATCTCCTCAATGAGCAGTTCTTC. Residues: CASSSYTNLLNEQFF.

V gene TRBV29-1 combines with J gene TRBJ1-2; D gene ambiguous. The V gene's germline CDR1 is SQVTM and CDR2 ANQGSEA. The CDR3 covers 17 residues. Trimming took off 2 bases at V and 0 bases at J, with 19 bases between the two ends. CDR3 protein: CSVENSLRNQANYGYTF. In nucleotides, the CDR3 is TGCAGCGTTGAAAACAGCCTGAGGAACCAAGCTAACTATGGCTACACCTTC. Drawing the rest from reference TRBV29-1 and TRBJ1-2, the complete variable domain is SAVISQKPSRDICQRGTSLTIQCQVDSQVTMMFWYRQQPGQSLTLIATANQGSEATYESGFVIDKFPISRPNLTFSTLTVSNMSPEDSSIYLCSVENSLRNQANYGYTFGSGTRLTVV.

The genes are TRBV6-5 and TRBJ2-3; TRBD1 agrees at 10 bases. The trim removed 2 bases at V and 2 bases at J, leaving 4 bases unmatched. Germline V CDR1 and CDR2: MNHEY, SVGAGI. The CDR3 consists of 16 residues. CDR3 sequence reads: CASSYTGTGVTDTQYF. The CDR3 DNA reads as TGTGCCAGCAGTTACACAGGGACAGGGGTCACAGATACGCAGTATTTT.

The CDR3 bases are TGTGCCAGCAGCTTAGAGGCGGGGGTCGAGCAGTACTTC. It encodes CASSLEAGVEQYF. V and J are TRBV11-3 and TRBJ2-7; 7 bases are a match to TRBD2. V dropped 0 bases and J dropped 6; count of bases not matched to a gene: 2. The CDR3 sequence is 13 residues long. CDR1 and CDR2 (germline): SGHNT, YENEEA. Drawing the rest from reference TRBV11-3 and TRBJ2-7, the complete variable domain is EAGVVQSPRYKIIEKKQPVAFWCNPISGHNTLYWYLQNLGQGPELLIRYENEEAVDDSQLPKDRFSAERLKGVDSTLKIQPAELGDSAVYLCASSLEAGVEQYFGPGTRLTVT.

The CDR3 DNA is TGTGCCAGCTCCTTTGGGACGGAGAGATCCTACGAGCAGTACTTC. It translates to CASSFGTERSYEQYF. The rearrangement joins TRBV18 to TRBJ2-7, with D possibly called TRBD1 or TRBD2 (5 bases each). V was clipped by 6 bases and J by 1 base, with 16 bases between them. Germline loops: CDR1 KGHSH, CDR2 LQKENI. This CDR3 has 15 amino acids.

The rearrangement links TRBV5-1 to TRBJ2-3; tentatively, D is TRBD2 (5 bases). The CDR3 covers 15 residues. Trimming removed 5 bases at V and 2 bases at J, with 15 bases between. Germline CDR1 SGHRS, CDR2 YFSETQ. In nucleotides, the CDR3 is TGCGCCAGCAGTCCCAGCGGAGCCTTCACAGATACGCAGTATTTT. The encoded protein is CASSPSGAFTDTQYF. Variable domain in full (rest from reference TRBV5-1 and TRBJ2-3): KAGVTQTPRYLIKTRGQQVTLSCSPISGHRSVSWYQQTPGQGLQFLFEYFSETQRNKGNFPGRFSGRQFSNSRSEMNVSTLELGDSALYLCASSPSGAFTDTQYFGPGTRLTVL.